The clone carrying this T cell receptor (beta chain) was observed once. Its specificity is unknown. Assay used: immunoSEQ multiplex PCR; TCRdb lists only in-frame clones, some missing. The sample records roughly 98,000 clones, approximately 83% being singletons. The entry originates in a study of OX40 agonist ivuxolimab in advanced cancers. Study context: Patients received intravenous ivuxolimab every 2 weeks at 0.01 to 10 mg/kg. Patients assigned to dose escalation were diagnosed with hepatocellular carcinoma, melanoma, renal cell or head and neck cancer.

The CDR3 consists of 17 residues. CDR1 and CDR2 from the germline V gene are SGHRS and YFSETQ. The trim removed 4 bases at V and 4 bases at J, leaving 4 bases unmatched. The study, taken as a whole, reports: Clones of CD4+ and CD8+ blood T cells grew by week 6 at doses of 0.1 to 3.0 mg/kg.

Sequencing was performed on CD4+ or CD8+ T cells sorted from blood, taken in a trial of the OX40 agonist ivuxolimab. This sequence was found in an adult with an advanced solid tumor such as melanoma, head and neck, liver or kidney cancer. The chain couples TRBV5-1 to TRBJ2-2; 16 positions match TRBD2. The CDR3 loop reads CASSAGLAGGPTGELFF. The CDR3 DNA reads as TGCGCCAGCAGCGCGGGACTAGCGGGAGGGCCCACCGGGGAGCTGTTTTTT.